This TCR beta chain was observed in a study of PD-L1 blockade in urothelial cancer. Time point given: pretreatment peripheral blood. The repertoire was sequenced with immunoSEQ multiplex PCR; TCRdb's copy has only in-frame clones and lacks some. The sample lists tens of thousands of clones, approximately 81% occurring once. This CDR3 contains 14 residues. Per germline, CDR1 MNHNS and CDR2 SASEGT. V dropped 5 bases and J dropped 6; count of bases not matched to a gene: 5. The chain has TRBV6-1 and TRBJ2-4, with 9 bases lining up with TRBD1. Sequencing was performed on PBMCs, taken around atezolizumab (anti-PD-L1) treatment. The receptor's source is a man in his 60s with urothelial cancer. The CDR3 nucleotides are TGTGCCAGCAGTCCCGGGACAGGGAGAAACATTCAGTACTTC. It codes for CASSPGTGRNIQYF.